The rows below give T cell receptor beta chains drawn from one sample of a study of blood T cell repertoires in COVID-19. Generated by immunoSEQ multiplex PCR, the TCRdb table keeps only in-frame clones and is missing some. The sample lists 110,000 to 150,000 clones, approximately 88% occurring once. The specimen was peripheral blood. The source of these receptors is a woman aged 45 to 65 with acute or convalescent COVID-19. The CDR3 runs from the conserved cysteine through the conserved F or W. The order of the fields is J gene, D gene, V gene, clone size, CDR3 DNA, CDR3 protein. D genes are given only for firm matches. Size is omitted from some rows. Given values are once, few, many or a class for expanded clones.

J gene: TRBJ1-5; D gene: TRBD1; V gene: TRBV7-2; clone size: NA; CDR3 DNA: TGTGCCAGCAGCTTAGGACGACAGGGAAACCAGCCCCAGCATTTT; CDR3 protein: CASSLGRQGNQPQHF
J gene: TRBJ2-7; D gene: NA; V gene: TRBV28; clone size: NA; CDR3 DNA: TGTGCCAGCAGTCTTCCAACTCCCTACGAGCAGTACTTC; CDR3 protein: CASSLPTPYEQYF
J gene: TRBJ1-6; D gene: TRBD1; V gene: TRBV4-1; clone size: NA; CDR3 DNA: TGCGCCAGCAGCCAAGGACAGGGGGTCCATTCACCCCTCCACTTT; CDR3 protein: CASSQGQGVHSPLHF
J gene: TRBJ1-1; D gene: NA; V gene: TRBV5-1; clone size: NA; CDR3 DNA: TGCGCCAGCAGCTTACAGGCAGTTAACACTGAAGCTTTCTTT; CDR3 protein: CASSLQAVNTEAFF
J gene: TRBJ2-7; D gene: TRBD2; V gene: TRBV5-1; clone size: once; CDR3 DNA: TGCGCCAGCAGCCAAGGGACTAGATTGTACGAGCAGTACTTC; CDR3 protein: CASSQGTRLYEQYF
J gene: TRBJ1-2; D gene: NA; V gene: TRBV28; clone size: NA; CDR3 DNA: TGTGCCAGCAGTGCCCCGGGTGCACCGGTAGCTAACTATGGCTACACCTTC; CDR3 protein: CASSAPGAPVANYGYTF
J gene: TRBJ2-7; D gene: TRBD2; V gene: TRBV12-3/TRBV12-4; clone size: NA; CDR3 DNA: TGTGCCAGCAGTCCTAGCGGATACGAGCAGTACTTC; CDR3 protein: CASSPSGYEQYF
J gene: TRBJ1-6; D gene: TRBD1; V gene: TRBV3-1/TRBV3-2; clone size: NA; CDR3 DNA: TGTGCCAGCAGCCACCGGGACAGAACGACCTCCTATAATTCACCCCTCCACTTT; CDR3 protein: CASSHRDRTTSYNSPLHF
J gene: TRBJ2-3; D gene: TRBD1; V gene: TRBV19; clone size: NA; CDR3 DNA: TGTGCCAGTGTAGGCCCCACCGGGACAGCTCCCTGGGATACGCAGTATTTT; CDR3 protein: CASVGPTGTAPWDTQYF
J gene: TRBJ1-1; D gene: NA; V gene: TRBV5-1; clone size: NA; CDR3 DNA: TGCGCCAGCAGCTTGACTCAGGGATCGAACACTGAAGCTTTCTTT; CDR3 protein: CASSLTQGSNTEAFF
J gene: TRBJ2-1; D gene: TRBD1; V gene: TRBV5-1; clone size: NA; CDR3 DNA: TGCGCCAGCAGCTCGGGACAGGCCGGACTACTAGGGTACAATGAGCAGTTCTTC; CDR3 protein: CASSSGQAGLLGYNEQFF
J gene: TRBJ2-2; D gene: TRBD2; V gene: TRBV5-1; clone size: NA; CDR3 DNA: TGCGCCAGCAGCTTGACTAGCGGGGGGCTCACTAGGGAGCTGTTTTTT; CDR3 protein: CASSLTSGGLTRELFF
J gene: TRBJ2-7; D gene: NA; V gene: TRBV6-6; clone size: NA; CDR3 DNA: TGTGCCAGCAGTTACTCGGTAGTGGTTGACGAGCAGTACTTC; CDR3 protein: CASSYSVVVDEQYF
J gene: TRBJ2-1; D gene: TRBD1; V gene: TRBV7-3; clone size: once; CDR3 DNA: TGTGCCAGCAGCTTAATTCCGGACAGGGCTGAGCAGTTCTTC; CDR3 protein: CASSLIPDRAEQFF
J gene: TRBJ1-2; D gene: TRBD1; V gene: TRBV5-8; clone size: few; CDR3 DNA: TGTGCCAGCAGCTTGATCCCAGGGGGTGGCTATGGCTACACCTTC; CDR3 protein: CASSLIPGGGYGYTF
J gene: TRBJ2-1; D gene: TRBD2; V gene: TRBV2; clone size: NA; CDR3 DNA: TGTGCCAGCCGGACTAGCGGGGGCCCCGGGTCCTACAATGAGCAGTTCTTC; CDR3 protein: CASRTSGGPGSYNEQFF
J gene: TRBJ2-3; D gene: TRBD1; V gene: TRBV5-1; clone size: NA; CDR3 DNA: TGCGCCAGCAGTCGCGACAGGGGGAGCACAGATACGCAGTATTTT; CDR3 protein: CASSRDRGSTDTQYF
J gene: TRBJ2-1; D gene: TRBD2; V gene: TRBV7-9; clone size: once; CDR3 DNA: TGTGCCAGCAGCAAGACCGGGACTAGCGGCTACAATGAGCAGTTCTTC; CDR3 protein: CASSKTGTSGYNEQFF